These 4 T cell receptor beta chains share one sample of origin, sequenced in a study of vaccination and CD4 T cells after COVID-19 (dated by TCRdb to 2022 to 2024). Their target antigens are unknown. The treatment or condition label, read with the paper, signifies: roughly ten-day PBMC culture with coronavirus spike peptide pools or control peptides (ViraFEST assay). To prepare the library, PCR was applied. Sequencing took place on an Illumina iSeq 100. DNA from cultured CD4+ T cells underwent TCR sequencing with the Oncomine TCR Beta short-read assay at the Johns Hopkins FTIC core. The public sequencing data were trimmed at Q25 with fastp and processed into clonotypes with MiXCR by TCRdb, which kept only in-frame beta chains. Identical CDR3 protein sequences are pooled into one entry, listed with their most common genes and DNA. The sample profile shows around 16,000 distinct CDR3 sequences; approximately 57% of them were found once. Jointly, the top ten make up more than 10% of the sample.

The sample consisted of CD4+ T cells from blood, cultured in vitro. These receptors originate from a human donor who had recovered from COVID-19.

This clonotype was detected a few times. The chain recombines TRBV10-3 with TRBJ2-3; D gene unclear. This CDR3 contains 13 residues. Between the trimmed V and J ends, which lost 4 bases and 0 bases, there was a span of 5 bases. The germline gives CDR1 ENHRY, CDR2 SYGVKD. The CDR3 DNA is TGTGCCATCAGTGCACCTAGCACAGATACGCAGTATTTT. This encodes CAISAPSTDTQYF.

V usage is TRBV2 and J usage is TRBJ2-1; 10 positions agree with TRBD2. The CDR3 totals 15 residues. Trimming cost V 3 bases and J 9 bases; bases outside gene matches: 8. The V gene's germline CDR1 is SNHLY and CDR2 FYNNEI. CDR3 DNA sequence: TGTGCCAGCAGTGATCTAGCGGGAGCGTTGGGTGAGCAGTTCTTC. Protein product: CASSDLAGALGEQFF.

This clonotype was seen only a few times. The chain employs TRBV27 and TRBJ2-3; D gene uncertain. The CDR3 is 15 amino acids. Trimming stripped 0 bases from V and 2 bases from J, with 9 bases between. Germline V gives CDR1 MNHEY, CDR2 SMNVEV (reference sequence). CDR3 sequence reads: CASSLSGRNTDTQYF. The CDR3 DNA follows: TGTGCCAGCAGTTTATCCGGCAGGAACACAGATACGCAGTATTTT.

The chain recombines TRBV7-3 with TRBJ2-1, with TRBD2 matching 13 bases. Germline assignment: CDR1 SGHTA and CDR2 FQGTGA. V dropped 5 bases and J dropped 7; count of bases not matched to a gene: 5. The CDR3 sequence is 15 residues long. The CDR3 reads CASSKLAGGLNEQFF. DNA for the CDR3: TGTGCCAGCAGCAAACTAGCGGGGGGGTTGAATGAGCAGTTCTTC. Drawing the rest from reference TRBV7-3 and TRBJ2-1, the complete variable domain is GAGVSQTPSNKVTEKGKYVELRCDPISGHTALYWYRQSLGQGPEFLIYFQGTGAADDSGLPNDRFFAVRPEGSVSTLKIQRTERGDSAVYLCASSKLAGGLNEQFFGPGTRLTVL.